The text below deals with one T cell receptor beta chain. Germline lookup yields CDR1 SGHRS and CDR2 YFSETQ. This CDR3 comprises 14 residues. The V gene lost 0 bases and the J gene lost 2 bases, with 8 bases spanning the gap. The data were taken from a study of technical replicates of blood from a few donors. Repertoires were generated with immunoSEQ multiplex PCR, while TCRdb's copy carries only in-frame clones and drops some. In the table there are about 61,000 clones, roughly 97% of which are singletons. The clonotype comes from a human donor in good health. The J gene is TRBJ1-1, the V gene TRBV5-1, with TRBD1 as a possible D gene (5 bases). The specimen sequenced was T cells isolated from PBMCs. The CDR3 bases are TGCGCCAGCAGCTTGGCTGACAGCAACACTGAAGCTTTCTTT. Its translation: CASSLADSNTEAFF.